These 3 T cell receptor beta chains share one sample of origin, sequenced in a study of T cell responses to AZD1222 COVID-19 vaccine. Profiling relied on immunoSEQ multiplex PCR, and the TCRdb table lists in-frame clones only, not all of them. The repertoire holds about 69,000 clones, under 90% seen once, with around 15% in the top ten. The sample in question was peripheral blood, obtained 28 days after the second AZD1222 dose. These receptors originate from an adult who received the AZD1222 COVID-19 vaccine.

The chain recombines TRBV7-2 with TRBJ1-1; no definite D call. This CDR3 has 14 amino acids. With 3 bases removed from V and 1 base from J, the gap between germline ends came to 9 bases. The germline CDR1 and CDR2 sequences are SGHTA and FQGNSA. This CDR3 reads CASSFRRWNTEAFF. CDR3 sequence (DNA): TGTGCCAGCAGCTTTCGAAGATGGAACACTGAAGCTTTCTTT.

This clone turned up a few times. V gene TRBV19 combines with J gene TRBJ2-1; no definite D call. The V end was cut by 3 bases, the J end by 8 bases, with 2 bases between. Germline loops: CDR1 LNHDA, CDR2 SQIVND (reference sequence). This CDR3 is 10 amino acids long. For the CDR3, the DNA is TGTGCCAGTAGTATCTATGAGCAGTTCTTC. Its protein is CASSIYEQFF.

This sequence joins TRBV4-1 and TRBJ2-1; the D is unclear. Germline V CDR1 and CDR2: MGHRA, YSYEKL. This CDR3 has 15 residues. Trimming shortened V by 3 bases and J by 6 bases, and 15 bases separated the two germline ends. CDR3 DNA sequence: TGCGCCAGCAGCCACGGGCAGGCTATGGTCAATGAGCAGTTCTTC. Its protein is CASSHGQAMVNEQFF.